Each of the 2 T cell receptor beta chains below was sequenced from the same sample in a study of cytomegalovirus exposure and HLA in healthy donors. 60 Vbeta and 13 Jbeta primers were used in PCR. The repertoire was sequenced with immunoSEQ multiplex PCR; TCRdb's copy has only in-frame clones and lacks some. Among some 150,000 clones listed, approximately 78% were seen once. The sequenced material came from PBMCs. Source of these receptors: a woman aged 30 to 39 in good health and CMV-seropositive.

The chain recombines TRBV5-1 with TRBJ2-1; maybe TRBD1 (6 bases). The germline gives CDR1 SGHRS, CDR2 YFSETQ. The CDR3 length is 15 residues. The V end lost 2 bases, the J end lost 5 bases, and 14 bases lay between the germline ends. In nucleotides, the CDR3 is TGCGCCAGCAGCTTAAGCCAGGGGCGACACAATGAGCAGTTCTTC. Residues: CASSLSQGRHNEQFF.

This rearrangement joins TRBV4-2 to TRBJ2-5; a weak D match, TRBD2 (6 bases). Deletions cut 0 bases from V and 5 bases from J, with 16 bases between. CDR1 LGHNA and CDR2 YNFKEQ come from the germline V gene. There are 16 residues in the CDR3. The CDR3 region has the DNA TGTGCCAGCAGCCAAGATCCGGGACTCCCGGGGGAGACCCAGTACTTC. It encodes CASSQDPGLPGETQYF.